This T cell receptor beta chain emerged from a study of T cell responses to AZD1222 COVID-19 vaccine. This table comes from immunoSEQ multiplex PCR, and its TCRdb copy is limited to in-frame clones, with some not included. The table has about 70,000 clones, roughly 84% seen once. For this clone: What it binds is unknown.

The CDR3 totals 16 residues. Trimming left V 4 bases short and J 0 bases short, with 15 bases between. The V gene's germline CDR1 is SGDLS and CDR2 YYNGEE. Whole-study findings and limits: Of spike-specific TCRs, nearly half reportedly target regions left unmutated in variants. It should be noted that donors were predominantly white British and more often female, and clonal diversity was possibly underestimated. Repertoire sampling happened only post peak T cell response.

The V call is TRBV9, the J call TRBJ2-3; D possibly corresponds to TRBD2 (6 bases). The sample in question was peripheral blood, obtained on day 0 of AZD1222 vaccination. The sequence was collected from an adult in good health. CDR3 nucleotides: TGTGCCAGCAGCCCCCTTGGAGGGGTTAGCACAGATACGCAGTATTTT. Translating gives CASSPLGGVSTDTQYF.